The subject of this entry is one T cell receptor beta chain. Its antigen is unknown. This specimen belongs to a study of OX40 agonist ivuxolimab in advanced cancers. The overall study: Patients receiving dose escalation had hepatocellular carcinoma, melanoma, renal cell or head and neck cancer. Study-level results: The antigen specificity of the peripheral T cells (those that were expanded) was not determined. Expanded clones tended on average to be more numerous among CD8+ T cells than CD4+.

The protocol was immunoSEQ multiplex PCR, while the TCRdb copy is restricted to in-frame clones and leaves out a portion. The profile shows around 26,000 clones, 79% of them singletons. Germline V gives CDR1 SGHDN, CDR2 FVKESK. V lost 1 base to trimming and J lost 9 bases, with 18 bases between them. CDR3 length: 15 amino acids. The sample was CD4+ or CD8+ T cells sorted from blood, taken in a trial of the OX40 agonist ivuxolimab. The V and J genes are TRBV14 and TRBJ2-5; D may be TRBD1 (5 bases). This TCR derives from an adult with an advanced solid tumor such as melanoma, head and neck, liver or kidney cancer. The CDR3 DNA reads TGTGCCAGCAGCCAAGTTCCTAGGACCCAAGGGGCCCAGTACTTC. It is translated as CASSQVPRTQGAQYF.